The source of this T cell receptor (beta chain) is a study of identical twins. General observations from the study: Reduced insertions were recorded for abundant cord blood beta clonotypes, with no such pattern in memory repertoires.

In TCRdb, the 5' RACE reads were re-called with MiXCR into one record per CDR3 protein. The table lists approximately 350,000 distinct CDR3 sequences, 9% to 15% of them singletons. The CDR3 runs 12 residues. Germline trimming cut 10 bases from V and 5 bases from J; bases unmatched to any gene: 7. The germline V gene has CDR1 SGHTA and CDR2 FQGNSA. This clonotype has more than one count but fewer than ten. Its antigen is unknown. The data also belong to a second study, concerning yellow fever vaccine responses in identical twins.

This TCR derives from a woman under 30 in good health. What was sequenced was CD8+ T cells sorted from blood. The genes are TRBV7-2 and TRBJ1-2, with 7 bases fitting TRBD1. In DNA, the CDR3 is TGTGCCAATACAGGGGAGGGGTATGGCTACACCTTC. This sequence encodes CANTGEGYGYTF.